Following are 3 T cell receptor beta chains from one sample sequenced in a study of T cells in Graves' hyperthyroidism and ophthalmopathy. Amplified TCR beta CDR3 regions came from RNA transcripts. First-round RT-PCR targeting the TCR CDR3 was performed with the HTBI primer set. One entry per CDR3 protein, called by TCRdb with MiXCR from the multiplex PCR reads. The sample records 450,000 to 650,000 distinct CDR3 sequences, roughly 15% being singletons. Input material: blood. The source of these receptors is a woman in her late teens or twenties with Graves' ophthalmopathy.

The chain has TRBV6-1 and TRBJ2-1; maybe TRBD2 (6 bases). CDR1 is MNHNS, CDR2 SASEGT, per germline. CDR3 length equals 14 residues. The V end lost 6 bases, the J end lost 4 bases, and 13 bases lay between the germline ends. The CDR3 DNA reads TGTGCCAGCAGAGTTCTAGCGTATTACAATGAGCAGTTCTTC. It codes for CASRVLAYYNEQFF.

In nucleotides, the CDR3 is TGTGCCAGCTCCACGGGAGGGGTTGGGTCACCCCTCCACTTT. Translating it yields CASSTGGVGSPLHF. The chain combines TRBV6-2 or TRBV6-3 with TRBJ1-6, with D possibly matching TRBD1 (5 bases). This CDR3 has 14 amino acids. Trimming took 8 bases from V and 10 from J, leaving 18 bases between them. Germline loops: CDR1 MNHEY, CDR2 SVGEGT.

There are many counts of this clonotype. J is TRBJ2-6 and V is TRBV27, with D uncertain. The CDR3 covers 15 residues. Germline-derived CDR1 and CDR2 are MNHEY and SMNVEV (reference sequence). With 1 base removed from V and 0 bases from J, the gap between germline ends came to 4 bases. CDR3 coding DNA: TGTGCCAGCAGTTTATTCGGCTCTGGGGCCAACGTCCTGACTTTC. Protein sequence: CASSLFGSGANVLTF.